Presented here are 9 T cell receptor beta chains from one specimen sequenced in a study of CD8 T cells in ankylosing spondylitis. TCRdb independently ran MiXCR on the 5' RACE reads; one entry per CDR3 protein. The top ten clones hold about 6.2% of a sample with approximately 220,000 distinct CDR3 sequences, roughly 25% of them seen once. What was sequenced was blood, either unsorted or a sorted T cell fraction (not recorded which). The receptors derive from a male donor with ankylosing spondylitis or in good health (not recorded which).

V usage is TRBV20-1 and J usage is TRBJ1-6, with D maybe TRBD1 (6 bases). Per germline, CDR1 DFQATT and CDR2 SNEGSKA (reference sequence). CDR3 length: 12 residues. Trimming left V 1 base short and J 10 bases short, with 8 bases between. For the CDR3, the DNA is TGCAGTGCTAGAGCCGGGACATCACCCCTCCACTTT. Translating it yields CSARAGTSPLHF.

In the case of this clonotype: Germline is not matched at one junction end, which may reflect a read error. Here the CDR3 DNA reads TGCTGTGCTAGAGATTTTCTCCAGCGGGAGATTATCAATGAGCAGTTCTTC. Its protein product is CCARDFLQREIINEQFF. The rearrangement uses TRBV20-1 and TRBJ2-1; 8 bases line up with TRBD2. The germline V gene encodes CDR1 DFQATT and CDR2 SNEGSKA (reference sequence). This CDR3 spans 17 amino acids.

At least ten counts were recorded for this clonotype. The J gene is TRBJ2-4, the V gene TRBV20-1; D not certain. Per germline, CDR1 DFQATT and CDR2 SNEGSKA (reference sequence). There are 13 residues in the CDR3. V shed 6 bases and J shed 3 bases, with 12 bases lying between them. The CDR3 region is CSAHGPGKNIQYF. The CDR3 nucleotides are TGCAGTGCCCACGGTCCGGGCAAAAACATTCAGTACTTC.

The chain employs TRBV11-2 and TRBJ2-7; 11 nucleotides match TRBD2. V lost 6 bases to trimming and J lost 5 bases; unmatched junction nucleotides: 9. In germline, CDR1 is SGHAT, CDR2 FQNNGV. CDR3 size: 15 residues. The CDR3 region has the DNA TGTGCCAGCAGGCACACTAGCGGGAGAGGCAACGAGCAGTACTTC. Translation gives CASRHTSGRGNEQYF.

This clonotype was counted at least ten times. V and J are TRBV4-3 and TRBJ2-7; perhaps TRBD2 as D (6 bases). Trimming took 4 bases from V and 2 from J, leaving 30 bases between them. CDR3 length equals 20 residues. CDR1 is LGHNA and CDR2 is YSLEER in the germline V gene. The CDR3 spells CASSRHLWAGPDTSAYEQYF. The DNA for the CDR3 is TGCGCCAGCAGCCGCCATCTCTGGGCGGGACCAGACACCAGCGCCTACGAGCAGTACTTC.

V is TRBV5-6 and J is TRBJ2-5; D call uncertain. The CDR3 is made up of 13 amino acids. CDR1 is SGHDT and CDR2 is YYEEEE in the germline V gene. Trimming removed 1 base at V and 2 bases at J, with 6 bases between. Here the CDR3 reads CASSLIRQETQYF. The CDR3 DNA reads TGTGCCAGCAGCTTGATCAGACAAGAGACCCAGTACTTC.

The rearrangement uses TRBV4-2 and TRBJ1-1; perhaps TRBD1 as D (6 bases). Trimming removed 3 bases from V and 8 bases from J, with 16 bases in between. This CDR3 has 14 amino acids. Germline CDR1 and CDR2: LGHNA and YNFKEQ. DNA of the CDR3: TGTGCCAGCAGCCATGAGGGGGGTGAGAAAGAAGCTTTCTTT. Translating it yields CASSHEGGEKEAFF.

This clonotype was observed at least ten times. The chain recombines TRBV11-2 with TRBJ2-7; 12 nucleotides line up with TRBD2. V lost 4 bases, J lost 4 bases, and 14 bases stayed unmatched. The CDR3 extends over 18 amino acids. The germline gives CDR1 SGHAT, CDR2 FQNNGV. CDR3 protein: CASSYRLAGDTRDYEQYF. In nucleotides, the CDR3 is TGTGCCAGCAGCTACAGACTAGCGGGAGACACCCGTGATTACGAGCAGTACTTC. Complete variable domain (other parts from reference TRBV11-2 and TRBJ2-7): EAGVAQSPRYKIIEKRQSVAFWCNPISGHATLYWYQQILGQGPKLLIQFQNNGVVDDSQLPKDRFSAERLKGVDSTLKIQPAKLEDSAVYLCASSYRLAGDTRDYEQYFGPGTRLTVT.

CDR3 region: CSVERGTSTGELFF. The CDR3 coding sequence is TGCAGCGTTGAACGAGGGACCAGCACCGGGGAGCTGTTTTTT. The rearrangement links TRBV29-1 to TRBJ2-2; D may be TRBD1 or TRBD2 (5 bases each). Between the trimmed V and J ends, which lost 2 bases and 4 bases, there was a span of 11 bases. The CDR3 runs 14 residues. Germline V gene lookup returns CDR1 SQVTM and CDR2 ANQGSEA.